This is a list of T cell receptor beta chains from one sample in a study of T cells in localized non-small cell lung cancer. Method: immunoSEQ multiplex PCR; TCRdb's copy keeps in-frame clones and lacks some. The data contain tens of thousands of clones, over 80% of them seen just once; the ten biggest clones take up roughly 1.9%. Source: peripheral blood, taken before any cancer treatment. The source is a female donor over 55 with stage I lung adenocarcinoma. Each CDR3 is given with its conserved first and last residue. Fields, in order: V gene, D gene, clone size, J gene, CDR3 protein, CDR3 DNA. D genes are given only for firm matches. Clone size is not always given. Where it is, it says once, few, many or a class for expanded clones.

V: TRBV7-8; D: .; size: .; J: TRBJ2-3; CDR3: CASSLPSWTRKYF; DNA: TGTGCCAGCAGCCTCCCGTCCTGGACCCGCAAATATTTT
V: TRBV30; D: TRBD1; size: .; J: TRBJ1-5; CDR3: CAWDRGGGITQPQHF; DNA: TGTGCCTGGGACAGGGGTGGTGGAATTACTCAGCCCCAGCATTTT
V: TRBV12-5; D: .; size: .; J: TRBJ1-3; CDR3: CASGFDRSGNTIYF; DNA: TGTGCTAGTGGTTTCGACAGATCTGGAAACACCATATATTTT
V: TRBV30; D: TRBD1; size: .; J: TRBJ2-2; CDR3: CAWSETTGTGVSYGELFF; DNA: TGTGCCTGGAGCGAGACAACCGGGACAGGGGTTTCGTACGGGGAGCTGTTTTTT
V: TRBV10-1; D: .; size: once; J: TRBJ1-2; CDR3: CGSRKTYGYTF; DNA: TGCGGATCGCGAAAGACCTATGGCTACACCTTC
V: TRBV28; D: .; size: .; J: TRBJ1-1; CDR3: CASSPQGRNTEAFF; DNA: TGTGCCAGCAGTCCCCAGGGAAGGAACACTGAAGCTTTCTTT
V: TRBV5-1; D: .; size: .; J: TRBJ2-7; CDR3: CASSSVYGGGASSYEQYF; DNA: TGCGCCAGCAGCTCGGTTTATGGAGGGGGCGCTTCGTCCTACGAGCAGTACTTC
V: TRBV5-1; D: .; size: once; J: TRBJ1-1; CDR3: CASSKSGGLENTEAFF; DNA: TGCGCCAGCAGCAAAAGTGGTGGTCTAGAGAACACTGAAGCTTTCTTT
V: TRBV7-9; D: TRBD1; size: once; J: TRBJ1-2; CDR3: CASSPQGASYGYTF; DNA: TGTGCCAGCAGCCCGCAGGGGGCGTCGTATGGCTACACCTTC
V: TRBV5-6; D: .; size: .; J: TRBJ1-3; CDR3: CASSLPGLNSGNTIYF; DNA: TGTGCCAGCAGCTTGCCGGGGCTTAACTCTGGAAACACCATATATTTT
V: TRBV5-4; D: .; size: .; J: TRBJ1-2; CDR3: CASSLGVSWGYTF; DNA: TGTGCCAGCAGCTTGGGGGTCAGCTGGGGCTACACCTTC
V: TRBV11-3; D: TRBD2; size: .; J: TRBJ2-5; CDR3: CASSLDKDLRLAQETQYF; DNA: TGTGCCAGCAGCTTAGATAAAGATCTCCGACTAGCCCAAGAGACCCAGTACTTC
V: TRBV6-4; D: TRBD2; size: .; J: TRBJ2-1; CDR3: CASSPTSGGVYNEQFF; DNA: TGTGCCAGCAGTCCGACTAGCGGGGGGGTGTACAATGAGCAGTTCTTC
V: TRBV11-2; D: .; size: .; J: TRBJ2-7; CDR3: CASSLDIEQYF; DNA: TGTGCCAGCAGCTTAGACATCGAGCAGTACTTC
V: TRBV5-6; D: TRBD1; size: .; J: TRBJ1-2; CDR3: CASSVGDRAFGYTF; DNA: TGTGCCAGCAGCGTCGGGGACAGGGCCTTTGGCTACACCTTC
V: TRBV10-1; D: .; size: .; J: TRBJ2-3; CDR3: CASSPKGITDTQYF; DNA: TGCGCCAGCTCGCCGAAGGGGATCACAGATACGCAGTATTTT
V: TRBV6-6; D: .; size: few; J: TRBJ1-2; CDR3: CASNDLAVGYYGYTF; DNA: TGTGCCAGCAACGACCTGGCGGTCGGCTACTATGGCTACACCTTC
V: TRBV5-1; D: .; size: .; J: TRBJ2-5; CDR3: CASSLEGLEETQYF; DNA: TGCGCCAGCAGCTTGGAAGGACTTGAAGAGACCCAGTACTTC
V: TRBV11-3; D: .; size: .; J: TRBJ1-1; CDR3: CASSSSGTGRTEAFF; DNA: TGTGCCAGCAGCTCCTCCGGGACGGGAAGAACTGAAGCTTTCTTT
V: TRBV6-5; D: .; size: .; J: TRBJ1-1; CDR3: CASRHRETTEAFF; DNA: TGTGCCAGCAGACACAGAGAGACCACTGAAGCTTTCTTT
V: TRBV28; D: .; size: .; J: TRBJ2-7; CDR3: CASSFQGLRDTKQHEQYF; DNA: TGTGCCAGCAGTTTCCAAGGCCTCCGGGACACCAAGCAACACGAGCAGTACTTC
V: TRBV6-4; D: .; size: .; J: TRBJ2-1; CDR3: CASSERSGYEQFF; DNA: TGTGCCAGCAGTGAGCGTTCGGGGTATGAGCAGTTCTTC
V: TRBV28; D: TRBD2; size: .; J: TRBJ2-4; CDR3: CASSLGGGNIQYF; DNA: TGTGCCAGCAGTTTAGGGGGGGGAAACATTCAGTACTTC
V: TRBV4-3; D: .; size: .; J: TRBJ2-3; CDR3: CASSQARTGGTDTQYF; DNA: TGCGCCAGCAGCCAAGCACGTACCGGCGGCACAGATACGCAGTATTTT
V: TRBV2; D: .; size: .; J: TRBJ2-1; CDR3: CASSTDRSGSNEQFF; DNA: TGTGCCAGCAGTACAGACCGGTCCGGGAGCAATGAGCAGTTCTTC
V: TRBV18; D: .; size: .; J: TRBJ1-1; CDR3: CASSQSGNTEAFF; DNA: TGTGCCAGCTCACAGTCTGGGAACACTGAAGCTTTCTTT
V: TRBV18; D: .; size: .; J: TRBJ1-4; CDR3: CASSRQPTNEKLFF; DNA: TGTGCCAGCTCACGACAGCCAACTAATGAAAAACTGTTTTTT
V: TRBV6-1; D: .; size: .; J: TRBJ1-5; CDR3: CASSERPGLNNQPQHF; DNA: TGTGCCAGCAGTGAAAGACCGGGACTTAACAATCAGCCCCAGCATTTT
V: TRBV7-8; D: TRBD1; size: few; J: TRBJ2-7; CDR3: CASSPGQGVYEQYF; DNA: TGTGCCAGCAGCCCGGGACAGGGGGTGTACGAGCAGTACTTC
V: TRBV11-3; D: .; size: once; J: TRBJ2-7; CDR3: CASSPRGQLPYEQYF; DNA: TGTGCCAGCAGCCCTAGAGGACAGCTCCCCTACGAGCAGTACTTC
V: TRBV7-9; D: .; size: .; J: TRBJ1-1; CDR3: CASSHPAGITEAFF; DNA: TGTGCCAGCAGCCACCCCGCGGGGATCACTGAAGCTTTCTTT
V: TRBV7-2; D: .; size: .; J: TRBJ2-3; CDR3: CASSFFPTDTQYF; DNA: TGTGCCAGCAGCTTTTTTCCCACAGATACGCAGTATTTT
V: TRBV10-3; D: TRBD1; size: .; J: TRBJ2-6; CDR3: CATTGQAASGANVLTF; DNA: TGTGCCACGACGGGACAGGCGGCCTCTGGGGCCAACGTCCTGACTTTC
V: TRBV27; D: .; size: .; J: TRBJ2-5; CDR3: CASGGAVGETQYF; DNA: TGTGCCAGCGGGGGGGCCGTCGGGGAGACCCAGTACTTC
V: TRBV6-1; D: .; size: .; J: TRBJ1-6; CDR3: CASSEDPAPLHF; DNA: TGTGCCAGCAGTGAAGATCCGGCACCCCTCCACTTT
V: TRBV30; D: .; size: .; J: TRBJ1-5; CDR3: CAWRPPGRQPQHF; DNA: TGTGCCTGGAGGCCGCCGGGGAGGCAGCCCCAGCATTTT
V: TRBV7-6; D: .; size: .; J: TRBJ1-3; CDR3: CASSLPPGGTIYF; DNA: TGTGCCAGCAGCCTCCCCCCGGGGGGCACCATATATTTT
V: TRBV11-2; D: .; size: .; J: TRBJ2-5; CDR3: CASSLGSGRFQETQYF; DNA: TGTGCCAGCAGCTTAGGTTCGGGACGGTTTCAAGAGACCCAGTACTTC
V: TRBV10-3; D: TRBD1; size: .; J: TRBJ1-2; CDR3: CAISDLQGADGYTF; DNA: TGTGCCATCAGTGACCTTCAGGGGGCGGATGGCTACACCTTC
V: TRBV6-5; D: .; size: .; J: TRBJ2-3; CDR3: CASSSRTADTQYF; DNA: TGTGCCAGCAGTAGCCGCACCGCAGATACGCAGTATTTT
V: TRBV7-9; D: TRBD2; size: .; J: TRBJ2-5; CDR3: CATTASGLAGADWRETQYF; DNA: TGTGCCACGACTGCTTCTGGACTAGCGGGGGCGGATTGGAGAGAGACCCAGTACTTC
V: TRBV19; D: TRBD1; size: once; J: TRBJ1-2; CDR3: CASSMGTGAYGYTF; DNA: TGTGCCAGTAGTATGGGGACAGGGGCCTATGGCTACACCTTC
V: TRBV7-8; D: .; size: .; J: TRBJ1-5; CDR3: CASTQFLQGFNQPQHF; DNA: TGTGCCAGCACCCAATTTCTTCAGGGATTCAATCAGCCCCAGCATTTT
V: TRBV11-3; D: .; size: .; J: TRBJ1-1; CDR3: CASSWTNTEAFF; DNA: TGTGCCAGCAGCTGGACGAACACTGAAGCTTTCTTT
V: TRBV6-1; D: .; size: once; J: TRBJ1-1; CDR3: CASRSEGVTNTEAFF; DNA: TGTGCCAGCAGATCTGAGGGGGTTACGAACACTGAAGCTTTCTTT
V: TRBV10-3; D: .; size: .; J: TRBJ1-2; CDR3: CAIKGHSSLVGGYTF; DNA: TGTGCCATCAAGGGACATTCAAGCTTGGTGGGCGGCTACACCTTC
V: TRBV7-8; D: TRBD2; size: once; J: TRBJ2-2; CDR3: CASSLLSGGSSTGELFF; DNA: TGTGCCAGCAGTCTCCTTAGCGGGGGTAGTAGTACCGGGGAGCTGTTTTTT
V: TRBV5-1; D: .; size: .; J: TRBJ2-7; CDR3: CASRGQNYEQYF; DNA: TGCGCCAGCAGGGGGCAGAACTACGAGCAGTACTTC
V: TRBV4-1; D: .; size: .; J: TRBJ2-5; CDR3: CASSQDVGTQYF; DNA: TGCGCCAGCAGCCAAGATGTGGGGACCCAGTACTTC
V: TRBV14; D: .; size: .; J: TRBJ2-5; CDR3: CASSHMGLQETQYF; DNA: TGTGCCAGCAGCCACATGGGGTTACAAGAGACCCAGTACTTC
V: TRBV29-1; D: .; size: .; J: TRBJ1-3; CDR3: CSVDGGGSSIYF; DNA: TGCAGCGTTGACGGCGGTGGTTCCTCCATATATTTT
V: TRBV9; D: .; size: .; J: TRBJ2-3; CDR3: CASSVDEITQYF; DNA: TGTGCCAGCAGCGTAGATGAGATTACGCAGTATTTT
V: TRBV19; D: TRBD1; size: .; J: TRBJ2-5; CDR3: CASSRAGTGGQETQYF; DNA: TGTGCCAGTAGCCGAGCCGGGACAGGGGGTCAAGAGACCCAGTACTTC
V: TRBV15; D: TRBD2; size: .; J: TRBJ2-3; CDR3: CATSRDRDYTDTQYF; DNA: TGTGCCACCAGCAGGGACCGGGACTACACAGATACGCAGTATTTT
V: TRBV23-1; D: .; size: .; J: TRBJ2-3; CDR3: CASLQTGQRVLTDTQYF; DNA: TGCGCCAGCTTACAAACCGGACAGCGGGTACTCACAGATACGCAGTATTTT